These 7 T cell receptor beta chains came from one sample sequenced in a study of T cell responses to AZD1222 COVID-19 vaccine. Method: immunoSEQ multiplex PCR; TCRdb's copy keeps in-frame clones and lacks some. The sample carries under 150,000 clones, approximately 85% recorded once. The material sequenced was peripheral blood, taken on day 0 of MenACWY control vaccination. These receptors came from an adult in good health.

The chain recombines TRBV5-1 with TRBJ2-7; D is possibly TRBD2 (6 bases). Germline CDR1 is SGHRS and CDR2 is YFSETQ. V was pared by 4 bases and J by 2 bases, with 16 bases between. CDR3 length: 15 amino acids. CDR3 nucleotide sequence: TGCGCCAGCAGCCTCGGGGCAGCGGGCGCCTACGAGCAGTACTTC. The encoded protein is CASSLGAAGAYEQYF.

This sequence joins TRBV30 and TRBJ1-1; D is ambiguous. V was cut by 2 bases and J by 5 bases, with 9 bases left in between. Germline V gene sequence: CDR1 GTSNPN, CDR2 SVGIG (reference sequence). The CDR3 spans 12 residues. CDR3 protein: CAWSFTGTEAFF. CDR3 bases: TGTGCCTGGAGTTTTACGGGGACTGAAGCTTTCTTT.

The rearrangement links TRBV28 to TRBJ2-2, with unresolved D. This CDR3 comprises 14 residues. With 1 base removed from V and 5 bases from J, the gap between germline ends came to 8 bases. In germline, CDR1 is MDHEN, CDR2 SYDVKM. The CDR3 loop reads CASSLFVGTGELFF. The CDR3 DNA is TGTGCCAGCAGTTTATTCGTAGGAACCGGGGAGCTGTTTTTT.

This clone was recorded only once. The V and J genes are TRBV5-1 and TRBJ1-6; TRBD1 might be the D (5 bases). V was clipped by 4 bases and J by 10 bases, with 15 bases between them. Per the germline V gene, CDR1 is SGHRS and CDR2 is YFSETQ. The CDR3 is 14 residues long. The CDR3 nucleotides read TGCGCCAGCAGCGGGGACGGCCCGAGATCACCCCTCCACTTT. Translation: CASSGDGPRSPLHF.

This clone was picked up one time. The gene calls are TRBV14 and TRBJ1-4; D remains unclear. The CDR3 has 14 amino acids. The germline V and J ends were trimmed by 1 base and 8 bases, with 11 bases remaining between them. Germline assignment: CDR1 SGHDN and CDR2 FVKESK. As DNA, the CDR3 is TGTGCCAGCAGCCAAGCCGGGTTAGGAGAAAAACTGTTTTTT. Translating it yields CASSQAGLGEKLFF.

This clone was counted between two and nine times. CDR3 sequence: CASSITGNINEKLFF. The DNA for the CDR3 is TGTGCCAGCAGCATTACCGGGAACATTAATGAAAAACTGTTTTTT. The chain is built from TRBV11-1 and TRBJ1-4; no reliable D call. This CDR3 region has 15 residues. Germline-derived CDR1 and CDR2 are SGHAT and FQDESV (reference sequence). The V end was cut by 5 bases, the J end by 4 bases, with 14 bases between.

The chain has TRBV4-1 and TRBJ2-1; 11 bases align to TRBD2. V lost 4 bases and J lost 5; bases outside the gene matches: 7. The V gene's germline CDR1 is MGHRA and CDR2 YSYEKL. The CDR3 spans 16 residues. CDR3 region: CASSRAVAGGHNEQFF. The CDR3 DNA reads TGCGCCAGCAGCCGGGCCGTAGCGGGAGGGCACAATGAGCAGTTCTTC.